This section outlines one TCR beta chain sequence together with its context. The antigen is not known. During the collection period, no donor immune events like infections were recorded. This specimen comes from a study of identifying expanded T cells in peripheral blood. The study, taken as a whole, reports: Differentially abundant clones: approximately 1.3 between replicates, around 17 at around 15 days, 19 to 20 at four. Two-week clone count variance significantly increased as total template count grew.

TCRdb keeps only in-frame clones here, not all; method: immunoSEQ multiplex PCR. The data show roughly 82,000 clones, with roughly 81% seen just once and about 18% held by the top ten. The germline V gene has CDR1 MNHEY and CDR2 SVGAGI. The CDR3 consists of 14 residues. The junction had 5 bases not matched to a gene; V was cut back by 5 bases and J by 5 bases. The chain is built from TRBV6-5 and TRBJ2-7; 11 positions agree with TRBD2. The sequence derives from a person between 18 and 70 years old in good health. Sequencing was carried out using blood. The CDR3: CASSLTSGTHEQYF. DNA for the CDR3: TGTGCCAGCAGTCTGACTAGCGGGACCCACGAGCAGTACTTC.